The 22 T cell receptor beta chains given below trace back to one sample, sequenced in a study of CD8 T cell repertoires and HIV-1 epitope variants. The assay was immunoSEQ multiplex PCR, and TCRdb's table has in-frame clones only and misses some. Among some 7,000 clones listed, 66% were seen once. These TCRs are of unknown antigen specificity. Sequencing input: cultured CD8+ T cells derived from PBMCs. The origin of the receptors is a male donor with HIV.

This clone showed up just a few times. The chain carries TRBV7-2 and TRBJ1-1; D not resolved. Trimming took 8 bases from V and 0 from J, leaving 4 bases between them. The CDR3 spans 11 residues. Per germline, CDR1 SGHTA and CDR2 FQGNSA. In nucleotides, the CDR3 is TGTGCCAGCGAGATGAACACTGAAGCTTTCTTT. The encoded protein is CASEMNTEAFF.

V and J are TRBV27 and TRBJ2-1; 7 positions match TRBD2. After removal of 4 bases from V and 0 bases from J, the junction contained 6 bases not matched to a gene. Germline CDR1 is MNHEY and CDR2 is SMNVEV (reference sequence). The CDR3 contains 16 residues. The CDR3 region is CASSSPGTTSYNEQFF. The CDR3 nucleotides are TGTGCCAGCAGTTCCCCCGGGACTACCTCCTACAATGAGCAGTTCTTC.

About this clone: This clone may be a read error of a much larger clone one base away. The genes are TRBV27 and TRBJ1-1; D is perhaps TRBD1 (5 bases). The V end lost 5 bases, the J end lost 1 base, and 5 bases lay between the germline ends. From germline, CDR1 is MNHEY and CDR2 SMNVEV (reference sequence). The CDR3 has 12 residues. CDR3 nucleotides: TGTGCCAGCAGTCAGGGGAACACTGAAGCTTTCTTT. Its protein product is CASSQGNTEAFF.

The chain combines TRBV10-1 with TRBJ2-3, with D unresolved. Germline CDR1 WNHNN, CDR2 SYGVQD (reference sequence). This CDR3 has 12 amino acids. The V gene lost 8 bases and the J gene lost 0 bases, with 6 bases spanning the gap. Here the CDR3 DNA reads TGCGCCAGCGGGCCTAGCACAGATACGCAGTATTTT. Translated: CASGPSTDTQYF.

This clone was observed once. The chain couples TRBV7-3 to TRBJ2-2; 10 bases map to TRBD1. Germline values: CDR1 SGHTA, CDR2 FQGTGA. The CDR3 has 19 amino acids. Unmatched junction bases numbered 9, after V lost 2 bases and J lost 0 bases. The CDR3 here is CASSLVRQGASANTGELFF. CDR3 DNA sequence: TGTGCCAGCAGCTTAGTGAGACAGGGGGCTTCCGCGAACACCGGGGAGCTGTTTTTT. Full variable domain (missing parts from reference TRBV7-3 and TRBJ2-2): GAGVSQTPSNKVTEKGKYVELRCDPISGHTALYWYRQSLGQGPEFLIYFQGTGAADDSGLPNDRFFAVRPEGSVSTLKIQRTERGDSAVYLCASSLVRQGASANTGELFFGEGSRLTVL.

The chain recombines TRBV28 with TRBJ1-2, with D hard to call. This CDR3 spans 15 amino acids. CDR1 and CDR2 from the germline V gene are MDHEN and SYDVKM. V shed 6 bases and J shed 0 bases, with 14 bases lying between them. The CDR3 nucleotides are TGTGCCAGCAGCTCCCCTCGTACCGCTAACTATGGCTACACCTTC. Protein: CASSSPRTANYGYTF.

This clone turned up a few times. This chain uses TRBV4-1 with TRBJ1-2; 10 nucleotides match TRBD1. The V and J ends lost 0 bases and 3 bases, in that order; junction bases with no gene match: 7. From germline, CDR1 is MGHRA and CDR2 YSYEKL. The CDR3 extends over 17 amino acids. CDR3 sequence: CASSQDRQGAQDYGYTF. CDR3 bases: TGCGCCAGCAGCCAAGATCGACAGGGGGCTCAGGACTATGGCTACACCTTC.

The V and J genes are TRBV7-9 and TRBJ2-7; no clear D. Germline V gives CDR1 SEHNR, CDR2 FQNEAQ (reference sequence). V lost 6 bases to trimming and J lost 2 bases, with 14 bases between them. The CDR3 consists of 14 residues. Here the CDR3 DNA reads TGTGCCAGCAGTTCAGATGTCTCGGCCTACGAGCAGTACTTC. Translating gives CASSSDVSAYEQYF.

The chain links TRBV10-1 to TRBJ1-1, with D perhaps matching TRBD1 (5 bases). CDR1 WNHNN and CDR2 SYGVQD come from the germline V gene (reference sequence). Trimming shortened V by 2 bases and J by 5 bases, and 9 bases separated the two germline ends. The CDR3 is 13 amino acids. CDR3 loop: CASSEGQKTEAFF. In DNA form, the CDR3 reads TGCGCCAGCAGTGAGGGACAAAAAACTGAAGCTTTCTTT.

This clone has just a few counts. This chain links TRBV28 with TRBJ2-7, with 10 bases aligning to TRBD2. There are 19 residues in the CDR3. Germline CDR1 MDHEN, CDR2 SYDVKM. The V segment lost 6 bases and the J segment 0 bases; nucleotides outside the gene matches: 17. Written as DNA, the CDR3 is TGTGCCAGCAGCCTAACCGTTCGTATGGGGACTAGCGACTCCTACGAGCAGTACTTC. This codes for CASSLTVRMGTSDSYEQYF.

V usage is TRBV27 and J usage is TRBJ2-2; TRBD2 matches 8 bases. The CDR3 extends over 15 amino acids. Trimming cost V 6 bases and J 5 bases; bases outside gene matches: 8. The V gene's germline CDR1 is MNHEY and CDR2 SMNVEV (reference sequence). CDR3 sequence reads: CASRITGGGTGELFF. DNA of the CDR3: TGTGCCAGCAGAATAACGGGAGGGGGGACCGGGGAGCTGTTTTTT.

This chain links TRBV5-1 with TRBJ2-1; TRBD1 matches 8 bases. Trimming cost V 4 bases and J 5 bases; bases outside gene matches: 26. Germline V gene data show CDR1 as SGHRS and CDR2 as YFSETQ. This CDR3 contains 21 residues. The CDR3 DNA reads TGCGCCAGCAGCGTGACTGTCGGACAGGGAAATAAGTTAGGGCCTCACAATGAGCAGTTCTTC. It translates to CASSVTVGQGNKLGPHNEQFF.

This rearrangement joins TRBV19 to TRBJ2-7; D ambiguous. Germline V gene lookup returns CDR1 LNHDA and CDR2 SQIVND (reference sequence). Trimming pared 1 base from V and 2 bases from J, leaving 9 bases between. This CDR3 is built from 14 residues. CDR3: CASSIGHLTYEQYF. DNA for the CDR3: TGTGCCAGTAGTATAGGACACCTAACCTACGAGCAGTACTTC.

V usage is TRBV2 and J usage is TRBJ2-7; 9 nucleotides match TRBD1. The V and J ends lost 3 bases and 3 bases, in that order; junction bases with no gene match: 3. The CDR3 has 14 residues. Germline V gene sequence: CDR1 SNHLY, CDR2 FYNNEI. Here the CDR3 DNA reads TGTGCCAGCAGTGAGGGACAGGGACTCTACGAGCAGTACTTC. It translates to CASSEGQGLYEQYF.

This clone was counted once. J is TRBJ2-2 and V is TRBV19; D is possibly TRBD2 (6 bases). The CDR3 runs 15 residues. Germline V lookup: CDR1 LNHDA, CDR2 SQIVND (reference sequence). The V gene lost 2 bases and the J gene lost 5 bases, with 12 bases spanning the gap. Here the CDR3 reads CASSISGEVTGELFF. CDR3 DNA sequence: TGTGCCAGTAGTATATCGGGGGAAGTAACCGGGGAGCTGTTTTTT.

V and J are TRBV7-2 and TRBJ2-1; D could derive from TRBD1 or TRBD2 (5 bases each). The CDR3 is made up of 14 amino acids. Germline CDR1 is SGHTA and CDR2 is FQGNSA. Trimming removed 5 bases from V and 3 bases from J, with 11 bases in between. This CDR3 is CASSRGPDYNEQFF. In nucleotides, the CDR3 is TGTGCCAGCAGCAGGGGACCGGACTACAATGAGCAGTTCTTC.

The V call is TRBV19, the J call TRBJ2-5; the D gene is possibly TRBD1 (5 bases). The CDR3 extends over 18 amino acids. Germline V gene lookup returns CDR1 LNHDA and CDR2 SQIVND (reference sequence). V was clipped by 7 bases and J by 2 bases, with 26 bases between them. The CDR3 DNA follows: TGTGCCAGTAAAGTCGGACCGGACACCGAGTTATCACAAGAGACCCAGTACTTC. Translating gives CASKVGPDTELSQETQYF. Supplemented by reference TRBV19 and TRBJ2-5, the full variable domain reads DGGITQSPKYLFRKEGQNVTLSCEQNLNHDAMYWYRQDPGQGLRLIYYSQIVNDFQKGDIAEGYSVSREKKESFPLTVTSAQKNPTAFYLCASKVGPDTELSQETQYFGPGTRLLVL.

The V and J genes are TRBV6-1 and TRBJ1-2; tentatively, D is TRBD1 (5 bases). This CDR3 is 13 amino acids long. The V gene's germline CDR1 is MNHNS and CDR2 SASEGT. V lost 7 bases to trimming and J lost 3 bases, with 12 bases between them. The CDR3 DNA reads as TGTGCCAGCACCGATTGGGGCGACTATGGCTACACCTTC. This encodes CASTDWGDYGYTF.

V usage is TRBV2 and J usage is TRBJ1-4, with D possibly TRBD1 on 5 matching bases. Germline CDR1 is SNHLY and CDR2 is FYNNEI. This CDR3 is 15 amino acids long. Trimming removed 6 bases at V and 5 bases at J, with 16 bases between. CDR3 region: CASSQRTGWNEKLFF. CDR3 DNA: TGTGCCAGCAGCCAAAGAACAGGATGGAATGAAAAACTGTTTTTT.

J is TRBJ2-5 and V is TRBV27; a possible D gene is TRBD2 (6 bases). The length of the CDR3 is 14 residues. CDR1 is MNHEY and CDR2 is SMNVEV in the germline V gene (reference sequence). V lost 3 bases, J lost 3 bases, and 11 bases lay in between. CDR3 nucleotide sequence: TGTGCCAGCAGTTTGGAGGGTTATGAAGAGACCCAGTACTTC. This encodes CASSLEGYEETQYF.

This clone was counted only a few times. The rearrangement links TRBV11-1 to TRBJ1-1; D not certain. With 1 base removed from V and 6 bases from J, the gap between germline ends came to 3 bases. Germline loops: CDR1 SGHAT, CDR2 FQDESV (reference sequence). The CDR3 has 11 residues. CDR3: CASSLGAEAFF. The CDR3 DNA sequence: TGTGCCAGCAGCTTAGGAGCTGAAGCTTTCTTT. The full variable domain, with the rest looked up from reference TRBV11-1 and TRBJ1-1, is EAEVAQSPRYKITEKSQAVAFWCDPISGHATLYWYRQILGQGPELLVQFQDESVVDDSQLPKDRFSAERLKGVDSTLKIQPAELGDSAMYLCASSLGAEAFFGQGTRLTVV.

The chain carries TRBV10-3 and TRBJ2-1; the D is unclear. Trimming removed 3 bases from V and 7 bases from J, with 10 bases in between. The V gene's germline CDR1 is ENHRY and CDR2 SYGVKD. The CDR3 spans 13 residues. The CDR3 region is CAISDFKGNEQFF. CDR3 in DNA: TGTGCCATCAGTGACTTTAAAGGGAATGAGCAGTTCTTC.